Each of the 21 T cell receptor beta chains below was sequenced from the same sample in a study of T cell changes during pregnancy in multiple sclerosis. The data were produced by immunoSEQ multiplex PCR, yet TCRdb's version contains in-frame clones alone and is incomplete. Among more than 55,000 clones, approximately 90% were seen once, and the ten largest hold 1% to 1.5%. Sample: peripheral blood, taken in the third trimester of pregnancy. These receptors came from a female donor with multiple sclerosis, enrolled in a pregnancy study.

The rearrangement uses TRBV7-9 and TRBJ1-2; tentatively, D is TRBD1 (6 bases). V was cut by 2 bases and J by 8 bases, with 15 bases left in between. This CDR3 has 14 amino acids. Per the germline V gene, CDR1 is SEHNR and CDR2 is FQNEAQ (reference sequence). The CDR3 DNA is TGTGCCAGCAGCTTATCAGGGGACGTCCGGGGCTACACCTTC. Translation: CASSLSGDVRGYTF.

The V gene is TRBV27, the J gene TRBJ2-7; unclear D gene. Trimming shortened V by 5 bases and J by 0 bases, and 8 bases separated the two germline ends. Per germline, CDR1 MNHEY and CDR2 SMNVEV (reference sequence). This CDR3 contains 13 residues. Here the CDR3 reads CASSLTSSYEQYF. The CDR3 nucleotides are TGTGCCAGCAGTCTCACGAGCTCCTACGAGCAGTACTTC.

The chain couples TRBV30 to TRBJ1-3, with D unclear. This CDR3 region has 13 residues. CDR1 and CDR2 (germline): GTSNPN, SVGIG (reference sequence). V shed 8 bases and J shed 0 bases, with 11 bases lying between them. CDR3 nucleotides: TGTGCCCTGGGAGGGCCCTCTGGAAACACCATATATTTT. It encodes CALGGPSGNTIYF.

This clone was observed once. The V and J genes are TRBV27 and TRBJ2-5; 11 bases agree with TRBD1. J gave up 5 bases and V 8 bases, and 13 bases lay outside the gene matches. Germline V lookup: CDR1 MNHEY, CDR2 SMNVEV (reference sequence). CDR3 length equals 16 residues. The CDR3 protein is CASGSLGQGVKETQYF. In DNA form, the CDR3 reads TGTGCCAGCGGATCTCTGGGACAGGGGGTAAAGGAGACCCAGTACTTC.

The V and J genes are TRBV9 and TRBJ2-7; D possibly corresponds to TRBD2 (6 bases). Per germline, CDR1 SGDLS and CDR2 YYNGEE. The V gene lost 4 bases and the J gene lost 3 bases, with 17 bases spanning the gap. The CDR3 runs 15 residues. The CDR3 sequence is CASSPEGSSGYEQYF. CDR3 nucleotide sequence: TGTGCCAGCAGCCCGGAGGGGTCGTCGGGCTACGAGCAGTACTTC. Combining the CDR3 with reference TRBV9 and TRBJ2-7 gives the whole variable domain DSGVTQTPKHLITATGQRVTLRCSPRSGDLSVYWYQQSLDQGLQFLIQYYNGEERAKGNILERFSAQQFPDLHSELNLSSLELGDSALYFCASSPEGSSGYEQYFGPGTRLTVT.

The gene calls are TRBV2 and TRBJ2-1, with a possible D match to TRBD2 (5 bases). V lost 6 bases and J lost 7, with 16 bases in between. This CDR3 contains 14 residues. Germline assignment: CDR1 SNHLY and CDR2 FYNNEI. Here the CDR3 DNA reads TGTGCCAGCAGGGTCGAGAGGGCAGGAAATGAGCAGTTCTTC. This codes for CASRVERAGNEQFF. Full variable domain (outside the CDR3, taken from reference TRBV2 and TRBJ2-1): EPEVTQTPSHQVTQMGQEVILRCVPISNHLYFYWYRQILGQKVEFLVSFYNNEISEKSEIFDDQFSVERPDGSNFTLKIRSTKLEDSAMYFCASRVERAGNEQFFGPGTRLTVL.

The V and J genes are TRBV29-1 and TRBJ1-4; a possible D gene is TRBD1 (5 bases). Deletions cut 7 bases from V and 7 bases from J, with 10 bases between. The CDR3 sequence is 11 residues long. Germline-derived CDR1 and CDR2 are SQVTM and ANQGSEA. DNA for the CDR3: TGCAGCGGGGACTTGGGTGAAAAACTGTTTTTT. It encodes CSGDLGEKLFF.

This clone was detected once. This chain uses TRBV15 with TRBJ1-1; D may be TRBD1 (6 bases). The germline V and J ends were trimmed by 3 bases and 9 bases, with 20 bases remaining between them. The CDR3 is 15 residues long. Germline loops: CDR1 LNHNV, CDR2 YYDKDF (reference sequence). CDR3 protein: CATSRDATGVRKAFF. CDR3 DNA: TGTGCCACCAGCAGGGATGCGACAGGCGTGAGGAAAGCTTTCTTT.

The gene calls are TRBV7-9 and TRBJ1-4; the D gene is possibly TRBD1 (5 bases). V lost 1 base to trimming and J lost 8 bases, with 11 bases between them. The CDR3 totals 14 residues. Germline V gene data show CDR1 as SEHNR and CDR2 as FQNEAQ (reference sequence). The DNA of the CDR3 is TGTGCCAGCAGCTTAGAGGCAGGGAGGGAAAAACTGTTTTTT. This gives the protein CASSLEAGREKLFF.

The CDR3 here is CSGLQGAYLAPSSYEQYF. The DNA for the CDR3 is TGCAGCGGTTTACAGGGGGCATACCTAGCGCCCAGCTCCTACGAGCAGTACTTC. V and J are TRBV29-1 and TRBJ2-7; 9 bases map to TRBD1. The ends lost 7 bases at V and 0 bases at J; junction bases unmatched: 19. CDR3 length: 18 residues. The germline V gene encodes CDR1 SQVTM and CDR2 ANQGSEA.

This clone was seen once. The rearrangement links TRBV7-9 to TRBJ2-5; D perhaps matches TRBD1 (6 bases). Trimming shortened V by 4 bases and J by 0 bases, and 9 bases separated the two germline ends. Germline CDR1 reads SEHNR; CDR2 reads FQNEAQ (reference sequence). The CDR3 length is 14 residues. The CDR3 loop is CASSSYRDQETQYF. The CDR3 bases are TGTGCCAGCAGCTCATACAGGGACCAAGAGACCCAGTACTTC.

This chain connects TRBV9 to TRBJ2-2; 11 bases line up with TRBD2. V lost 0 bases, J lost 7 bases, and 5 bases stayed unmatched. CDR1 is SGDLS and CDR2 is YYNGEE in the germline V gene. CDR3 length equals 16 residues. In DNA form, the CDR3 reads TGTGCCAGCAGCGTAGAGACTAGCGGGGTGAGCGGGGAGCTGTTTTTT. It codes for CASSVETSGVSGELFF.

V and J are TRBV9 and TRBJ1-3, with D possibly TRBD1 on 6 matching bases. CDR3 length: 18 residues. V was clipped by 3 bases and J by 0 bases, with 19 bases between them. Germline lookup yields CDR1 SGDLS and CDR2 YYNGEE. This chain's CDR3 is CASSAVWGGHHSGNTIYF. The CDR3 bases are TGTGCCAGCAGCGCCGTTTGGGGGGGACACCACTCTGGAAACACCATATATTTT.

The chain combines TRBV4-1 with TRBJ2-7; TRBD2 matches at 12 bases. Trimming took 1 base from V and 0 from J; bases not matched to a gene: 7. The CDR3 sequence is 18 residues long. Per germline, CDR1 MGHRA and CDR2 YSYEKL. DNA of the CDR3: TGCGCCAGCAGCCAAGGAATGACTAGCGGGAGATCCTCCTACGAGCAGTACTTC. Translation gives CASSQGMTSGRSSYEQYF.

The gene calls are TRBV10-3 and TRBJ2-3, with D unresolved. This CDR3 has 14 amino acids. Trimming left V 4 bases short and J 0 bases short, with 8 bases between. CDR1 ENHRY and CDR2 SYGVKD come from the germline V gene. The CDR3 nucleotides read TGTGCCATCAGTGCTGCAACTAGCACAGATACGCAGTATTTT. Translating gives CAISAATSTDTQYF.

J is TRBJ2-3 and V is TRBV28; 7 bases line up with TRBD1. The CDR3 loop spans 16 amino acids. J gave up 0 bases and V 5 bases, and 8 bases lay outside the gene matches. CDR1 and CDR2 (germline): MDHEN, SYDVKM. CDR3 DNA sequence: TGTGCCAGCAGTCCAAACAGGGGCCCTAGCACAGATACGCAGTATTTT. Its translation: CASSPNRGPSTDTQYF.

CDR3 region: CAWTGKGGGYTF. The CDR3, as DNA: TGTGCCTGGACTGGGAAGGGAGGTGGCTACACCTTC. The chain joins TRBV30 to TRBJ1-2; D is unresolved. This CDR3 spans 12 amino acids. Trimming stripped 4 bases from V and 7 bases from J, with 13 bases between. In germline, CDR1 is GTSNPN, CDR2 SVGIG (reference sequence).

The rearrangement joins TRBV15 to TRBJ1-1; 7 bases line up with TRBD1. This CDR3 is 16 amino acids long. V lost 3 bases and J lost 7; bases outside the gene matches: 14. CDR1 and CDR2 (germline): LNHNV, YYDKDF (reference sequence). The CDR3 loop reads CATSRLQGRGSGEAFF. Here the CDR3 DNA reads TGTGCCACCAGCAGGCTCCAGGGCAGGGGGAGCGGTGAAGCTTTCTTT.

The genes are TRBV5-4 and TRBJ2-1, with TRBD2 as a possible D gene (5 bases). This CDR3 spans 15 amino acids. Germline V lookup: CDR1 SGHNT, CDR2 YYREEE (reference sequence). Trimming took off 4 bases at V and 7 bases at J, with 18 bases between the two ends. The CDR3 coding sequence is TGTGCCAGCAGCCCCGGACTCCCACCGGGAAATGAGCAGTTCTTC. It is translated as CASSPGLPPGNEQFF.

The rearrangement uses TRBV7-2 and TRBJ2-3, with D hard to call. The germline gives CDR1 SGHTA, CDR2 FQGNSA. The CDR3 is made up of 13 amino acids. The germline V and J ends were trimmed by 1 base and 2 bases, with 4 bases remaining between them. CDR3 in DNA: TGTGCCAGCAGCTTAGACTCCACAGATACGCAGTATTTT. Translating it yields CASSLDSTDTQYF.

The rearrangement uses TRBV6-5 and TRBJ1-1; D gene uncertain. Germline-derived CDR1 and CDR2 are MNHEY and SVGAGI. The CDR3 consists of 12 residues. V was pared by 6 bases and J by 2 bases, with 7 bases between. CDR3 amino acids: CASSRVNTEAFF. The CDR3 DNA sequence: TGTGCCAGCAGCCGGGTAAACACTGAAGCTTTCTTT.